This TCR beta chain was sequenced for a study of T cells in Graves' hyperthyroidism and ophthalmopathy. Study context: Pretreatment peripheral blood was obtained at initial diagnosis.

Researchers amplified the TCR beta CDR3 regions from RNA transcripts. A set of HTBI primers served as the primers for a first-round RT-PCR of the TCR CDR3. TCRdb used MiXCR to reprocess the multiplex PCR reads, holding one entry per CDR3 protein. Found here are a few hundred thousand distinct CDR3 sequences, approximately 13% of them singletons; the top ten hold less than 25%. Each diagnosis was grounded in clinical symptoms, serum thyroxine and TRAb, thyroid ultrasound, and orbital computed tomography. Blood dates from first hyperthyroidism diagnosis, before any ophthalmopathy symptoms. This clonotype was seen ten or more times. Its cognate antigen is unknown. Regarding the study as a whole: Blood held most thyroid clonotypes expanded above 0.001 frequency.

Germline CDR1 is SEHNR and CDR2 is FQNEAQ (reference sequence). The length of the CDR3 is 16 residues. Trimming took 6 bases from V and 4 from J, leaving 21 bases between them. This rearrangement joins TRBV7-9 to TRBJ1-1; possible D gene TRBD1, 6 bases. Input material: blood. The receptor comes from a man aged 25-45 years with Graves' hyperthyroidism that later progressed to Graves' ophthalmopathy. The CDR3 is CASSPRGGMYGTEAFF. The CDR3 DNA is TGTGCCAGCAGTCCACGAGGGGGGATGTACGGCACTGAAGCTTTCTTT.